A single sample gave rise to the 31 T cell receptor beta chains below, sequenced in a study of prognosis after radiotherapy for stage I lung cancer. Starting from genomic DNA, TCR beta CDR3 was amplified through two-round multiplex PCR. The use of primers specific to each TRBV and TRBJ gene characterized first-round PCR. Using its own MiXCR run on the multiplex PCR reads, TCRdb lists one record per CDR3 protein. Of 45,000 to 70,000 distinct CDR3 sequences listed, more than 25% are singletons. Sequenced here: PBMCs, sampled before or after stereotactic body radiation therapy (not recorded which). These receptors all come from a donor aged 50 or older with non-small cell lung cancer.

Ten or more counts support this clonotype. The chain uses TRBV6-1 and TRBJ1-1; D not resolved. V was shortened by 8 bases and J by 2 bases, with 12 bases between the two germline ends. The CDR3 totals 13 residues. Germline-derived CDR1 and CDR2 are MNHNS and SASEGT. The CDR3 sequence is CASRRQTNTEAFF. The CDR3, as DNA: TGTGCCAGCCGGCGGCAAACAAACACTGAAGCTTTCTTT.

In this sample, this clonotype turned up many times. This chain uses TRBV7-8 with TRBJ2-5, with D perhaps matching TRBD2 (6 bases). In germline, CDR1 is SGHVS, CDR2 FQNEAQ. This CDR3 has 15 residues. V lost 2 bases and J lost 3, with 13 bases in between. CDR3 loop: CASSLQLAREETQYF. CDR3 in DNA: TGTGCCAGCAGCTTACAGCTAGCGAGGGAAGAGACCCAGTACTTC.

The sample holds many counts of this clonotype. This chain uses TRBV4-1 with TRBJ1-4; a possible D gene is TRBD1 (6 bases). Trimming took 2 bases from V and 14 from J, leaving 21 bases between them. The CDR3 has 15 residues. CDR1 MGHRA and CDR2 YSYEKL come from the germline V gene. CDR3 bases: TGCGCCAGCAGCCAACCCGGGACGTCGGGGGCAGCTCTGTTTTTT. Its translation is CASSQPGTSGAALFF.

To note about this clonotype: This could be a read error, since a much larger clone is one nucleotide away. The chain employs TRBV4-1 and TRBJ1-2; D ambiguous. Trimming took 3 bases from V and 7 from J, leaving 21 bases between them. This CDR3 contains 16 residues. CDR1 is MGHRA, CDR2 YSYEKL, per germline. The CDR3, as DNA: TGCGCCAGCAGCCAGGAGAGGTCCAGTGGGCAATCTGGCTACACCTTC. This codes for CASSQERSSGQSGYTF.

This clonotype was found many times. The rearrangement links TRBV5-1 to TRBJ2-7; TRBD2 agrees at 10 bases. Losses at the gene ends were 0 bases for V and 4 bases for J; bases not matched to a gene: 4. The CDR3 has 15 amino acids. Germline V gives CDR1 SGHRS, CDR2 YFSETQ. Here the CDR3 reads CASSLEASGGYEQYF. CDR3 nucleotides: TGCGCCAGCAGCTTGGAGGCTAGCGGGGGATACGAGCAGTACTTC.

The rearrangement uses TRBV4-1 and TRBJ1-2; D call uncertain. The CDR3 loop spans 14 amino acids. V was pared by 4 bases and J by 3 bases, with 12 bases between. CDR1 is MGHRA, CDR2 YSYEKL, per germline. CDR3 amino acids: CASSPSMRDYGYTF. DNA of the CDR3: TGCGCCAGCAGCCCGTCGATGCGGGACTATGGCTACACCTTC.

As regards this clonotype: Since a far larger clone is one base different, this is likely a read error. The chain joins TRBV6-2 or TRBV6-3 to TRBJ2-5, with TRBD1 matching 9 bases. Per the germline V gene, CDR1 is MNHEY and CDR2 is SVGEGT. The CDR3 runs 16 residues. The CDR3 sequence is CASRPGQGTYQETEYF. The CDR3 DNA reads TGTGCCAGCAGACCCGGACAGGGGACGTACCAAGAGACCGAGTACTTC.

This clonotype has at least ten counts. The V call is TRBV5-4, the J call TRBJ2-1; 7 positions agree with TRBD2. The CDR3 totals 14 residues. With 6 bases clipped from V and 4 bases from J, the junction kept 7 bases outside the gene matches. Germline V gene data show CDR1 as SGHNT and CDR2 as YYREEE (reference sequence). The CDR3 reads CASTFDSGYNEQFF. As DNA, the CDR3 is TGTGCCAGCACCTTCGATAGCGGGTACAATGAGCAGTTCTTC.

This clonotype was seen more than once but under ten times. This chain joins TRBV4-1 and TRBJ1-4; no definite D call. CDR1 and CDR2 from the germline V gene are MGHRA and YSYEKL. The CDR3 loop spans 14 amino acids. V lost 0 bases and J lost 6, with 8 bases in between. In DNA, the CDR3 is TGCGCCAGCAGCCAAGAATTAGAGGATGAAAAACTGTTTTTT. As protein: CASSQELEDEKLFF.

This clonotype was counted ten times or more. V is TRBV28 and J is TRBJ1-2; possible D gene TRBD1, 6 bases. Germline V gene data show CDR1 as MDHEN and CDR2 as SYDVKM. Trimming stripped 1 base from V and 4 bases from J, with 16 bases between. This CDR3 comprises 16 residues. In DNA, the CDR3 is TGTGCCAGCAGTTTATACGGTAACAGGGCGAGCTATGGCTACACCTTC. It is translated as CASSLYGNRASYGYTF.

This clonotype was counted once. One end of the junction fails to match germline, which may point to a read error. This chain joins TRBV5-1 and TRBJ2-7; a possible D gene is TRBD1 (5 bases). Germline V lookup: CDR1 SGHRS, CDR2 YFSETQ. The CDR3 sequence is 15 residues long. The CDR3: CASSLDWGRSYEKYF. The CDR3 DNA sequence: TGCGCCAGCAGCTTGGATTGGGGCAGATCCTACGAGAAGTACTTC.

At least ten counts were recorded for this clonotype. V and J are TRBV7-9 and TRBJ2-5, with 7 bases aligning to TRBD1. The V gene's germline CDR1 is SEHNR and CDR2 FQNEAQ (reference sequence). This CDR3 comprises 14 residues. With V trimmed by 1 base and J by 2 bases, 1 base remained unmatched. DNA of the CDR3: TGTGCCAGCAGCTTAGTGACAGGGCAAGAGACCCAGTACTTC. Residues: CASSLVTGQETQYF.

This clonotype was counted many times. The rearrangement uses TRBV6-2 or TRBV6-3 and TRBJ2-3; D possibly corresponds to TRBD2 (5 bases). Germline V CDR1 and CDR2: MNHEY, SVGEGT. V was cut by 2 bases and J by 0 bases, with 9 bases left in between. The CDR3 contains 15 residues. CDR3 bases: TGTGCCAGCAGTTACGAGGGTGGTAGCACAGATACGCAGTATTTT. Protein: CASSYEGGSTDTQYF.

This clonotype was picked up many times. The chain recombines TRBV20-1 with TRBJ1-1; D might be TRBD1 (6 bases). Germline V CDR1 and CDR2: DFQATT, SNEGSKA (reference sequence). The V end was cut by 3 bases, the J end by 6 bases, with 14 bases between. The CDR3 contains 13 residues. Here the CDR3 reads CSASGRGVSEAFF. CDR3 nucleotide sequence: TGCAGTGCTAGCGGCAGGGGTGTGTCTGAAGCTTTCTTT.

The table lists this clonotype with many counts. The CDR3 here is CASSVGTGGKTQYF. For the CDR3, the DNA is TGTGCCAGCAGCGTCGGGACAGGGGGGAAAACCCAGTACTTC. J is TRBJ2-5 and V is TRBV9, with 11 bases matching TRBD1. V lost 2 bases and J lost 8; bases outside the gene matches: 5. Germline values: CDR1 SGDLS, CDR2 YYNGEE. CDR3 length equals 14 residues. Full variable domain (missing parts from reference TRBV9 and TRBJ2-5): DSGVTQTPKHLITATGQRVTLRCSPRSGDLSVYWYQQSLDQGLQFLIQYYNGEERAKGNILERFSAQQFPDLHSELNLSSLELGDSALYFCASSVGTGGKTQYFGPGTRLLVL.

V is TRBV20-1 and J is TRBJ1-5, with D possibly TRBD1 on 5 matching bases. Trimming stripped 8 bases from V and 3 bases from J, with 20 bases between. The CDR3 spans 15 residues. Germline V CDR1 and CDR2: DFQATT, SNEGSKA (reference sequence). The CDR3: CSTGQPGGNNQPQHF. For the CDR3, the DNA is TGCAGTACTGGACAACCGGGCGGTAACAATCAGCCCCAGCATTTT.

This clonotype has ten or more counts. The chain carries TRBV20-1 and TRBJ1-1, with D possibly TRBD1 on 5 matching bases. Trimming removed 6 bases at V and 4 bases at J, with 15 bases between. Germline values: CDR1 DFQATT, CDR2 SNEGSKA (reference sequence). CDR3 length: 13 amino acids. The CDR3 DNA follows: TGCAGTGCCCCCACGGACGGGGGCACTGAAGCTTTCTTT. It yields the protein CSAPTDGGTEAFF.

This clonotype was observed many times. The rearrangement links TRBV30 to TRBJ2-1; weak D call: TRBD1 (6 bases). With 2 bases removed from V and 13 bases from J, the gap between germline ends came to 18 bases. CDR3 length equals 13 residues. Per germline, CDR1 GTSNPN and CDR2 SVGIG (reference sequence). CDR3 protein: CAWSTGQWLAQFF. The CDR3 DNA sequence: TGTGCCTGGAGTACCGGACAGTGGCTTGCCCAGTTCTTC.

This clonotype was found many times. V and J are TRBV5-6 and TRBJ2-2, with D possibly matching TRBD1 (6 bases). This CDR3 is 15 amino acids long. Germline CDR1 reads SGHDT; CDR2 reads YYEEEE. Deletions cut 0 bases from V and 2 bases from J, with 8 bases between. Here the CDR3 reads CASSLAGVNTGELFF. CDR3 DNA sequence: TGTGCCAGCAGCTTGGCAGGGGTCAACACCGGGGAGCTGTTTTTT.

This clonotype occurred many times. V is TRBV6-4 and J is TRBJ2-3; a possible D gene is TRBD2 (5 bases). CDR3 length: 12 amino acids. The germline CDR1 and CDR2 sequences are MRHNA and SNTAGT. V dropped 7 bases and J dropped 6 bases, with 11 bases sitting between them. This CDR3 reads CASKEGSDTQYF. Here the CDR3 DNA reads TGTGCCAGCAAAGAGGGATCGGATACGCAGTATTTT.

This clonotype was counted many times. V gene TRBV20-1 combines with J gene TRBJ1-2, with TRBD1 identical over 7 bases. J lost 5 bases, V lost 6 bases, and 3 bases had no gene match. The CDR3 sequence is 11 residues long. In germline, CDR1 is DFQATT, CDR2 SNEGSKA (reference sequence). The CDR3 coding sequence is TGCAGTGCATCAGGGGGGTATGGCTACACCTTC. As protein: CSASGGYGYTF.

This clonotype was observed at least ten times. The gene calls are TRBV30 and TRBJ2-3; perhaps TRBD2 as D (5 bases). The V gene's germline CDR1 is GTSNPN and CDR2 SVGIG (reference sequence). V gave up 3 bases and J gave up 0 bases, with 13 bases separating them. The CDR3 is 15 residues long. This CDR3 reads CAWSGLGSSTDTQYF. The CDR3 nucleotides read TGTGCCTGGAGCGGACTCGGCTCTAGCACAGATACGCAGTATTTT.

Note on this clonotype: Given a much more abundant clone one base away, this may be a read error. The chain combines TRBV4-1 with TRBJ2-7; D gene unclear. Germline-derived CDR1 and CDR2 are MGHRA and YSYEKL. The CDR3 length is 13 residues. For the CDR3, the DNA is TGCACCAGCAGCCTAACACTCGAGTACGAGCAGTACTTC. Protein sequence: CTSSLTLEYEQYF.

This clonotype occurred once. V is TRBV5-1 and J is TRBJ1-1; no clear D. The ends were cut back, 4 bases at V and 6 bases at J, with 13 bases in the middle. There are 13 residues in the CDR3. The germline V gene encodes CDR1 SGHRS and CDR2 YFSETQ. For the CDR3, the DNA is TGCGCCAGCAGCCCGAACCTGTACGCTGAAGCTTTCTTT. This encodes CASSPNLYAEAFF.

This clonotype was seen repeatedly, ten times or more. The V gene is TRBV28, the J gene TRBJ1-5, with D possibly TRBD1 on 5 matching bases. This CDR3 has 17 residues. The V end was cut by 4 bases, the J end by 1 base, with 17 bases between. The germline V gene has CDR1 MDHEN and CDR2 SYDVKM. The CDR3 nucleotides are TGTGCCAGCAGTTCCCCCTCCGGGGCAGGGAGCAATCAGCCCCAGCATTTT. It encodes CASSSPSGAGSNQPQHF.

This clonotype was counted many times. The chain uses TRBV9 and TRBJ2-5; TRBD2 is a possible D gene (5 bases). The CDR3 consists of 13 residues. Germline loops: CDR1 SGDLS, CDR2 YYNGEE. Trimming shortened V by 3 bases and J by 2 bases, and 8 bases separated the two germline ends. The CDR3 loop is CASSGTFQETQYF. The CDR3 DNA is TGTGCCAGCAGCGGGACTTTTCAAGAGACCCAGTACTTC.

In its sample, this clonotype was seen a few times. A far larger clone is one nucleotide away, so this likely arose from a read error. The genes are TRBV6-2 or TRBV6-3 and TRBJ2-3; perhaps TRBD1 as D (5 bases). Deletions cut 6 bases from V and 2 bases from J, with 18 bases between. The CDR3 spans 16 residues. Germline V gene sequence: CDR1 MNHEY, CDR2 SVGEGT. The CDR3 DNA follows: TGTGCCAGCAGCCGCCGTCGGGTGGGGCCCACAGATACGCAGTATTTT. Translated: CASSRRRVGPTDTQYF.

The table lists this clonotype with many counts. The V and J genes are TRBV3-1 and TRBJ2-7; D not resolved. The CDR3 runs to 15 residues. Germline V gives CDR1 LGHDT, CDR2 YNNKEL (reference sequence). The germline V and J ends were trimmed by 1 base and 6 bases, with 16 bases remaining between them. The CDR3 loop reads CASSQVIGLDTEQYF. CDR3 DNA: TGTGCCAGCAGCCAAGTAATCGGGCTAGACACCGAGCAGTACTTC.

About this clonotype itself: This likely reflects a read error, since a far larger clone is one base away. In DNA form, the CDR3 reads TGTGCCAGCAGCTTAGCGGGGCGGCCCGGGGAGCTGTTTTTT. This encodes CASSLAGRPGELFF. The chain uses TRBV7-9 and TRBJ2-2, with a tentative D call TRBD1 (5 bases). This CDR3 has 14 amino acids. V was cut by 0 bases and J by 6 bases, with 8 bases left in between. Germline V lookup: CDR1 SEHNR, CDR2 FQNEAQ (reference sequence).

This clonotype was counted at least ten times. The chain recombines TRBV9 with TRBJ1-4; D unresolved. Germline V CDR1 and CDR2: SGDLS, YYNGEE. V was clipped by 1 base and J by 3 bases, with 4 bases between them. The CDR3 covers 13 residues. The CDR3 nucleotides read TGTGCCAGCAGCGTAACGTCTAATGAAAAACTGTTTTTT. This sequence encodes CASSVTSNEKLFF.

This clonotype has ten or more counts. The rearrangement links TRBV11-1 to TRBJ2-1, with D perhaps TRBD1 or TRBD2 (5 bases each). CDR1 and CDR2 (germline): SGHAT, FQDESV (reference sequence). V gave up 5 bases and J gave up 0 bases, with 14 bases separating them. The CDR3 extends over 16 amino acids. CDR3 loop: CASSPRDLRSYNEQFF. The CDR3 bases are TGTGCCAGCAGCCCCCGGGACCTCCGCTCCTACAATGAGCAGTTCTTC. The full variable domain, its missing parts supplied by reference TRBV11-1 and TRBJ2-1, is EAEVAQSPRYKITEKSQAVAFWCDPISGHATLYWYRQILGQGPELLVQFQDESVVDDSQLPKDRFSAERLKGVDSTLKIQPAELGDSAMYLCASSPRDLRSYNEQFFGPGTRLTVL.